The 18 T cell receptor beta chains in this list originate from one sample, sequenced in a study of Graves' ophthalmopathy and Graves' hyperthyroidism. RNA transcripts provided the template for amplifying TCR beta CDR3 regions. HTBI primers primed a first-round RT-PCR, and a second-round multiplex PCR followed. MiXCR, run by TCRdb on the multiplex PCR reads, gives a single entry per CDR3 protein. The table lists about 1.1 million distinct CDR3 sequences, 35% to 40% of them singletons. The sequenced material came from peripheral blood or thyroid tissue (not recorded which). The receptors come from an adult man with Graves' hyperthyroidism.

The CDR3: CASSLLAGGKSGANVLTF. CDR3 nucleotides: TGTGCCAGCAGCTTACTAGCGGGAGGGAAATCTGGGGCCAACGTCCTGACTTTC. The chain is built from TRBV7-2 and TRBJ2-6; 12 bases line up with TRBD2. CDR1 is SGHTA and CDR2 is FQGNSA in the germline V gene. The CDR3 is 18 residues long. J was trimmed by 1 base and V by 2 bases; bases with no gene match: 3.

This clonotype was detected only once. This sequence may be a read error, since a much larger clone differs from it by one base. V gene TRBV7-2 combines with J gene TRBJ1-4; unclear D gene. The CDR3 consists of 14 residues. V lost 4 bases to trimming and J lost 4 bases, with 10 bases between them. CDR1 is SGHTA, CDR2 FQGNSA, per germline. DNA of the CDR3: TGTGCCAGCAGCTCGCAGGAGTATAATGAAAAACTGTTTTTT. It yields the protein CASSSQEYNEKLFF.

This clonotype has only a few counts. The CDR3 here is CASSKQQGAGETQYF. For the CDR3, the DNA is TGTGCCAGCAGTAAGCAACAGGGGGCGGGAGAGACCCAGTACTTC. J is TRBJ2-5 and V is TRBV6-1; 9 nucleotides align to TRBD1. The CDR3 consists of 15 residues. The V gene end was trimmed by 5 bases and the J gene end by 4 bases; junction bases not matched to a gene: 8. The germline V gene encodes CDR1 MNHNS and CDR2 SASEGT.

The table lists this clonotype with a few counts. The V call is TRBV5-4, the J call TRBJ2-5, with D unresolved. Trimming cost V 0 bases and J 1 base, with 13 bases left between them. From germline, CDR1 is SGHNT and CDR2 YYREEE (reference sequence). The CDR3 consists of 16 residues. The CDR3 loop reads CASSLEMDPFQETQYF. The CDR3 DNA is TGTGCCAGCAGCTTGGAAATGGATCCCTTCCAAGAGACCCAGTACTTC.

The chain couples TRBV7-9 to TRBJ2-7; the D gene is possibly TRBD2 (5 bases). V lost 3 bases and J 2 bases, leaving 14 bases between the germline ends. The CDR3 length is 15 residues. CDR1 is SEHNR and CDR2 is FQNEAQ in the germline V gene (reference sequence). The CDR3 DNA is TGTGCCAGCAGCTTTTCAACAAACGGGGCCTACGAGCAGTACTTC. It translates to CASSFSTNGAYEQYF.

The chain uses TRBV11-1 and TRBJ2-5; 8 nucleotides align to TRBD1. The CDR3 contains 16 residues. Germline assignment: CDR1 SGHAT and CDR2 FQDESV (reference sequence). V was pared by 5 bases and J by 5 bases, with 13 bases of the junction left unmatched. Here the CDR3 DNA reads TGTGCCAGCAGCCTCGCGTACAGGGGGAAGTGGGAGACCCAGTACTTC. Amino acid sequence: CASSLAYRGKWETQYF.

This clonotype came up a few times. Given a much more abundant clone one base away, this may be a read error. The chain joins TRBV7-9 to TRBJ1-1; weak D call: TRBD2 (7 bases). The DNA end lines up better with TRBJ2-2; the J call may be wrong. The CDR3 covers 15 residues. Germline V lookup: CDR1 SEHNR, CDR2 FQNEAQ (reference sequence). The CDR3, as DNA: TGTGCCAACAGCTTAGGGGGGGACGGCACCGGGGAGCTGTTTTTT. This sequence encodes CANSLGGDGTGELFF.

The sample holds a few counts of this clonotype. The chain's CDR3 is CASSAGQGVAFF. CDR3 in DNA: TGTGCCAGCAGCGCTGGACAGGGGGTAGCTTTCTTT. V usage is TRBV7-9 and J usage is TRBJ1-1; 10 bases agree with TRBD1. Germline assignment: CDR1 SEHNR and CDR2 FQNEAQ (reference sequence). This CDR3 is built from 12 residues. The junction had 4 bases not matched to a gene; V was cut back by 5 bases and J by 10 bases.

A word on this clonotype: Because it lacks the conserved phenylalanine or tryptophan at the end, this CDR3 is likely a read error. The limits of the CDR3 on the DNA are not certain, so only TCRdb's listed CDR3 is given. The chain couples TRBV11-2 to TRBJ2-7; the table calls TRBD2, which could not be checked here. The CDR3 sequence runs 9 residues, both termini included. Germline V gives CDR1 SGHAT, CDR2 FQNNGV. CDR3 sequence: CASSEGLAS.

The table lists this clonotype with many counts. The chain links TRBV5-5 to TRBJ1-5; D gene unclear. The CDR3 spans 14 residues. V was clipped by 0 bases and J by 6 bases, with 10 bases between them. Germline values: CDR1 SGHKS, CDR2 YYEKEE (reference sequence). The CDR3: CASSLGGYAQPQHF. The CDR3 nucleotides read TGTGCCAGCAGCTTGGGTGGATACGCTCAGCCCCAGCATTTT.

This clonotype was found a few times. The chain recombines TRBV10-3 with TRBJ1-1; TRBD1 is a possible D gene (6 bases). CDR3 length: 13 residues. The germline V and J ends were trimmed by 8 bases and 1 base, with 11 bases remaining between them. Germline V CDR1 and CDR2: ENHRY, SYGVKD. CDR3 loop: CAIGQSPNTEAFF. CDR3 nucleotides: TGTGCCATCGGACAGTCCCCGAACACTGAAGCTTTCTTT.

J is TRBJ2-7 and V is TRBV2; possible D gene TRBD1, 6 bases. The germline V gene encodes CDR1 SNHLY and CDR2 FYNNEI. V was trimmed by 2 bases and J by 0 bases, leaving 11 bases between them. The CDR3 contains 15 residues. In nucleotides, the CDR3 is TGTGCCAGCAGTGAACCGGACAGATACTCCTACGAGCAGTACTTC. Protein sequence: CASSEPDRYSYEQYF.

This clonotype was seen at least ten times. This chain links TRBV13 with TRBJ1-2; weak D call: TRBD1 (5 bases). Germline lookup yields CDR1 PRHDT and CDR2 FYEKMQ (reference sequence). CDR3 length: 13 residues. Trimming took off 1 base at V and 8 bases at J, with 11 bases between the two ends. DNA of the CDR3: TGTGCCAGCAGCTTAGAAAGGGGATCGGGCTACACCTTC. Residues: CASSLERGSGYTF.

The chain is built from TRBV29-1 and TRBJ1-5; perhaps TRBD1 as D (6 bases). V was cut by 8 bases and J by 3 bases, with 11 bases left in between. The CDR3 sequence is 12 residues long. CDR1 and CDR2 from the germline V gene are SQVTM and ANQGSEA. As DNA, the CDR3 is TGCAGCATTGGACAGCCCAATCAGCCCCAGCATTTT. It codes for CSIGQPNQPQHF.

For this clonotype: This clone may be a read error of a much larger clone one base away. CDR3 coding DNA: TGTGCCAGCAGCTTAAGGCTAGCGGGGGACGAGCAGTACTTC. The encoded protein is CASSLRLAGDEQYF. This chain connects TRBV7-2 to TRBJ2-7; 10 bases match TRBD2. Germline-derived CDR1 and CDR2 are SGHTA and FQGNSA. With V trimmed by 2 bases and J by 5 bases, 3 bases remained unmatched. This CDR3 region has 14 residues.

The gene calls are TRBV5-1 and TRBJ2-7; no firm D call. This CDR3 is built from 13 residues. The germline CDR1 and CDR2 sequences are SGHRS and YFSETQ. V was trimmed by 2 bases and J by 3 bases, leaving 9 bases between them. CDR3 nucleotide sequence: TGCGCCAGCAGCTTTGATTACGGCTACGAGCAGTACTTC. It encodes CASSFDYGYEQYF.

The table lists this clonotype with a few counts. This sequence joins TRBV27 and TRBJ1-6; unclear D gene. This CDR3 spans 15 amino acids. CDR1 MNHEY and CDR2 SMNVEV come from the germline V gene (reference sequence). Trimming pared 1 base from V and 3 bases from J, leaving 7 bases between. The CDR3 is CASSLFRNYNSPLHF. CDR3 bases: TGTGCCAGCAGTTTATTCAGAAACTATAATTCACCCCTCCACTTT.

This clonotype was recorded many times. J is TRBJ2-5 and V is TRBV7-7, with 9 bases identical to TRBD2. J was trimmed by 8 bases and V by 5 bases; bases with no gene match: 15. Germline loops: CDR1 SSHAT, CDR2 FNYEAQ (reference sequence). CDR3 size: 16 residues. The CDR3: CASSRHSGGGPNTQYF. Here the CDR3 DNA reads TGTGCCAGCAGCCGGCATAGCGGGGGAGGCCCAAATACCCAGTACTTC.